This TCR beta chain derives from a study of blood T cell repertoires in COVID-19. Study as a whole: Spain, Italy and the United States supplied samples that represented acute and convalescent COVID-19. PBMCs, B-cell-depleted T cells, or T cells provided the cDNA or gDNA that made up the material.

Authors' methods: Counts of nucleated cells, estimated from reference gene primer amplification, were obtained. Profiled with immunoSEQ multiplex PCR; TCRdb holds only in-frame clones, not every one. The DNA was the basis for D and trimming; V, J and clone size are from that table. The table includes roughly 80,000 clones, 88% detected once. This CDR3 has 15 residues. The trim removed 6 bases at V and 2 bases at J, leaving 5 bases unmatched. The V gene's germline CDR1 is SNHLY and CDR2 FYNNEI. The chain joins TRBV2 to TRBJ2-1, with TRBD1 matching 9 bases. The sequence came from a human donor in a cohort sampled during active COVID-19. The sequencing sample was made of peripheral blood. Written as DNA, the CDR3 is TGTGCCAGCAGGAGGGGGACAGGGCCCTACAATGAGCAGTTCTTC. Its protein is CASRRGTGPYNEQFF.